This TCR beta chain was sequenced for a study of blood T cells in healthy people across ages. Germline CDR1 SGHTA, CDR2 FQGNSA. The CDR3 consists of 14 residues. The V and J ends lost 7 bases and 1 base, in that order; junction bases with no gene match: 6. With a J-beta primer mix and a sample-barcoded 5' primer, a second PCR ran about 7 to 12 cycles. Sequencing recovered at least 2.5 million CDR3-containing paired-end reads from each sample. TCRdb reprocessed the 5' RACE reads via MiXCR and lists one record per CDR3 protein. Of fewer than 1 million distinct CDR3 sequences detected, about 42% appear once; the ten largest clones hold about a fifth.

The sample comprised blood. The sequence came from a man aged 55 to 69 in good health. The chain carries TRBV7-2 and TRBJ2-5; 7 bases map to TRBD2. This CDR3 reads CASIFRTSQETQYF. DNA for the CDR3: TGTGCCAGCATCTTTCGGACTAGCCAAGAGACCCAGTACTTC.